This T cell receptor beta chain was found in a study of T cell changes during pregnancy in multiple sclerosis. This clone was found once. This table comes from immunoSEQ multiplex PCR, and its TCRdb copy is limited to in-frame clones, with some not included. Found here are roughly 110,000 clones, less than 95% of them singletons; the top ten hold 1.6%. V gave up 4 bases and J gave up 0 bases; unmatched junction bases: 15. Per germline, CDR1 MNHEY and CDR2 SMNVEV (reference sequence). This CDR3 region has 19 residues. The sequences come from peripheral blood, collected before pregnancy. The TCR was taken from a female donor with multiple sclerosis, enrolled in a pregnancy study. V is TRBV27 and J is TRBJ1-2; TRBD1 agrees at 9 bases. CDR3 DNA: TGTGCCAGCAGTTCCAACCGGGACAGGGAACGACGAGCTAACTATGGCTACACCTTC. The encoded protein is CASSSNRDRERRANYGYTF.